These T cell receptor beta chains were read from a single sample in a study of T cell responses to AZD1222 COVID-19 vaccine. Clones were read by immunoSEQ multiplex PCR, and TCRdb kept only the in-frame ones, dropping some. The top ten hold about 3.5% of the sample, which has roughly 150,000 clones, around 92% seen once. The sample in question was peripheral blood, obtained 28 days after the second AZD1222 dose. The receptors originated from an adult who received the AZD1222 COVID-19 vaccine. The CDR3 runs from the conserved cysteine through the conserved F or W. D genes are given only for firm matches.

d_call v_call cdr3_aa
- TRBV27 CASSLSGRANQPQHF
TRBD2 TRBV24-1 CATSLAGTDTQYF
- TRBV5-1 CASSLNEGGLYEQFF
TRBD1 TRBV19 CASTKYGRSGGEKLFF
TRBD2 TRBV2 CASSGGTGGNEQFF
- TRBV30 CAWSLQGNTEAFF
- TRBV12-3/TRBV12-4 CASRVSTDTQYF
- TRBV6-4 CASSDSPGHGYTF
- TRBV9 CASSVGGDNSPLHF
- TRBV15 CATSRGARELEKLFF
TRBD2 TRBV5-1 CASSKGLGYEQYF
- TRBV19 CASSTRLADYGYTF
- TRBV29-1 CSVALDLNQPQHF
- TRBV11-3 CASSLAWGPYNEQFF
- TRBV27 CASSPSIYEQYF
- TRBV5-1 CASRDGGNTEAFF
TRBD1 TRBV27 CASSLGQGGEKLFF
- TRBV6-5 CATKVGAGWYEKLFF
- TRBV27 CASSPLGAGSYEQYF
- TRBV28 CASSLSAGDGYTF
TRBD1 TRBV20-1 CSASTTGNYNEQFF
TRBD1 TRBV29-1 CSVFSTGESYEQYF
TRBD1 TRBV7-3 CASSQGTGGADGYTF
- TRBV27 CASSFLSPTLEGEKLFF
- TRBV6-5 CASSYSRGRLQETQYF
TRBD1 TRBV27 CASSLEGTGGYEQYF
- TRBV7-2 CASSLKAGHTDTQYF
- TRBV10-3 CAISESRNVRPGNTIYF
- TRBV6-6 CASSRDMQETQYF
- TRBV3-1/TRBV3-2 CASSQEGQNTEAFF
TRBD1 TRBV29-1 CSVDGRGDDTEAFF
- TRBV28 CASSLSVVGETQYF
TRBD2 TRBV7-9 CASSLGGRVGQYF
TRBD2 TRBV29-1 CSVGVGTSEYNEQFF
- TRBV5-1 CASSSQNSGANVLTF
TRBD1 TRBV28 CASSPGGPNTEAFF
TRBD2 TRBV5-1 CASSLGLAGYYEQYF
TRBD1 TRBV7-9 CASSVDRGNEKLFF
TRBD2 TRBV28 CASSSVGGPDEQYF
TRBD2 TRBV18 CASSPEREPYNEQFF
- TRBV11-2 CASSYGQTEAFF
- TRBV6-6 CASSYSILESTDTQYF
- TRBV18 CASSLNLASAGELFF
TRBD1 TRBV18 CASSPMGQGAQRSPLHF
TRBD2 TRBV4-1 CASSQLAGGETQYF